The entry that follows covers one TCR beta chain sequence. Its antigen is currently unknown. These data come from a study of cytomegalovirus exposure and HLA in healthy donors. Whole-study findings and limits: Most CMV-associated TCR beta chains were later found to appear HLA-restricted. Presence/absence analyses treated sequencing depth as roughly uniform across donors. One later analysis reportedly identified an Asian-associated ancestry cluster that showed fewer N-insertions than the approximately 710-donor mean.

CDR3 length equals 15 residues. V lost 3 bases and J 8 bases, leaving 14 bases between the germline ends. The germline CDR1 and CDR2 sequences are SGHTA and FQGNSA. Unrecorded immune exposure was likely among donors, who were nominally healthy when sampled. 60 Vbeta and 13 Jbeta primers were used in PCR. Repertoires were generated with immunoSEQ multiplex PCR, while TCRdb's copy carries only in-frame clones and drops some. The repertoire holds around 140,000 clones, about 10% seen once, with around 7% in the top ten. V is TRBV7-2 and J is TRBJ1-6; tentatively, D is TRBD1 (5 bases). The sequencing input was PBMCs. The TCR comes from a woman in her 40s in good health and CMV-seropositive. The CDR3 here is CASSFAGTSDSPLHF. In nucleotides, the CDR3 is TGTGCCAGCAGCTTCGCAGGGACTAGTGATTCACCCCTCCACTTT.